This T cell receptor beta chain comes out of a study of T-cell memory formation after mild COVID-19. Study-level results: Among contracting clones, CD4+ were mainly CM/EM and CD8+ enriched in EMRA. The pre-infection memory compartment contained some responding clones, suggesting cross-reactive memory joined.

5'RACE with constant-segment primers built TCRalpha and TCRbeta cDNA libraries with UMIs. MiXCR was run by TCRdb on the 5' RACE reads, yielding one entry per CDR3 protein. This table holds more than 250,000 distinct CDR3 sequences, 15% to 20% found once. Only a few counts were recorded for this clonotype. Its target is unknown. There are 15 residues in the CDR3. Germline V CDR1 and CDR2: SEHNR, FQNEAQ (reference sequence). Trimming stripped 2 bases from V and 5 bases from J, with 12 bases between. Sequencing was performed on PBMCs or a T cell subset sorted from them (not recorded which). The chain combines TRBV7-9 with TRBJ2-2, with D perhaps matching TRBD2 (5 bases). This receptor was obtained from a man between 18 and 29 years old who had mild COVID-19 (a few samples of this study predate the infection). Cell type and time point are not known. DNA for the CDR3: TGTGCCAGCAGCTTACCGGGAATGGGGACCGGGGAGCTGTTTTTT. It yields the protein CASSLPGMGTGELFF. Full variable domain (outside the CDR3, taken from reference TRBV7-9 and TRBJ2-2): DTGVSQNPRHKITKRGQNVTFRCDPISEHNRLYWYRQTLGQGPEFLTYFQNEAQLEKSRLLSDRFSAERPKGSFSTLEIQRTEQGDSAMYLCASSLPGMGTGELFFGEGSRLTVL.